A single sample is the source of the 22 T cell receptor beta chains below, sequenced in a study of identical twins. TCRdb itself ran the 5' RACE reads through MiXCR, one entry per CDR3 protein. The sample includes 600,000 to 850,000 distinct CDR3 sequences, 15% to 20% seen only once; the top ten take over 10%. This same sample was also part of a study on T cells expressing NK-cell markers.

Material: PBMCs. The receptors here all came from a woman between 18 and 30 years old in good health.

The CDR3 region has the DNA TGCAGTGCTGCTGACAGGGGGGCTGGAAACACCATATATTTT. Translating it yields CSAADRGAGNTIYF. The chain recombines TRBV20-1 with TRBJ1-3, with TRBD1 matching 9 bases. The CDR3 consists of 14 residues. V was pared by 5 bases and J by 2 bases, with 4 bases of the junction left unmatched. Germline V gives CDR1 DFQATT, CDR2 SNEGSKA (reference sequence).

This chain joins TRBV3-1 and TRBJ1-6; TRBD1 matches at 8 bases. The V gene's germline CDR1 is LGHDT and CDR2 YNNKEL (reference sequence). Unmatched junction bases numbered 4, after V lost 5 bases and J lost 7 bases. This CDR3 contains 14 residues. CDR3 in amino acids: CASSTRTGNSPLHF. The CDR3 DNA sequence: TGTGCCAGCAGCACACGGACAGGGAATTCACCCCTCCACTTT.

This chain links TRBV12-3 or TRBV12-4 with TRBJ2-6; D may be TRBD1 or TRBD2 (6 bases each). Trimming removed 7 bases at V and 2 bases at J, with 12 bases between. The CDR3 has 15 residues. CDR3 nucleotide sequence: TGTGCCAGCACTCTGAGGGGGGCTGGGGCCAACGTCCTGACTTTC. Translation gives CASTLRGAGANVLTF.

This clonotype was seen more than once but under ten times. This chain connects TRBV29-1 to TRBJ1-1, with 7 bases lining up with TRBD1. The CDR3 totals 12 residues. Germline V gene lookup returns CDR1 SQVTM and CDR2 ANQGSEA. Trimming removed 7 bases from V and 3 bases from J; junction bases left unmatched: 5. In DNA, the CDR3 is TGCAGCGGGGGGGACAGCCACACTGAAGCTTTCTTT. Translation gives CSGGDSHTEAFF.

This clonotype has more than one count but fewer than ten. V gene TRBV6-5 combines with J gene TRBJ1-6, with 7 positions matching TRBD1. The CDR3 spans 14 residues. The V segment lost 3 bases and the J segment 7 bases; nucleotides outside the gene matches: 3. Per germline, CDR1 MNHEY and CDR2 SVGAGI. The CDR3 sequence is CASSYGTANSPLHF. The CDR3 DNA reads TGTGCCAGCAGTTATGGGACAGCGAATTCACCCCTCCACTTT.

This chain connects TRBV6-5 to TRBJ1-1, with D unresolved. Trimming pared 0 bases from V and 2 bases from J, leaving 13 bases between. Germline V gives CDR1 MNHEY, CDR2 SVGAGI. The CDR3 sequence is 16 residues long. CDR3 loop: CASSYSPLTGNTEAFF. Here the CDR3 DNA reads TGTGCCAGCAGTTACTCCCCACTTACGGGAAACACTGAAGCTTTCTTT.

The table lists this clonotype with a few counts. The CDR3 reads CASSYQKTVVSEQYF. The CDR3 bases are TGTGCCAGCAGTTACCAAAAGACGGTGGTGTCCGAGCAGTACTTC. The chain links TRBV6-5 to TRBJ2-7, with D unresolved. The CDR3 length is 15 residues. V was pared by 2 bases and J by 6 bases, with 17 bases between. Germline CDR1 is MNHEY and CDR2 is SVGAGI.

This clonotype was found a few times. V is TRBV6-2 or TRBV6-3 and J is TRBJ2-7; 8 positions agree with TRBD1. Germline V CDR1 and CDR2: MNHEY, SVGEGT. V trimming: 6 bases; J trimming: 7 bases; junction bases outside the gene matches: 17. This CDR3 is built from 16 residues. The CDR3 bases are TGTGCCAGCAGCCCACGCGATACTACAGGGGGTGAAGAGCAGTACTTC. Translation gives CASSPRDTTGGEEQYF.

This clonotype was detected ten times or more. CDR3 DNA sequence: TGTGCCAGCAGTAGCTCCTATAATTCACCCCTCCACTTT. Its translation is CASSSSYNSPLHF. The chain couples TRBV12-3 or TRBV12-4 to TRBJ1-6; D ambiguous. The CDR3 consists of 13 residues. The V end lost 5 bases, the J end lost 0 bases, and 2 bases lay between the germline ends.

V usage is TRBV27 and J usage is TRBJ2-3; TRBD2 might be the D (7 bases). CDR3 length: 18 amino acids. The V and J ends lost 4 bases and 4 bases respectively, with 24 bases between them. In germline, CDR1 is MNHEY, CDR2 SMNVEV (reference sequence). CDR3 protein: CASSWRGASGTRSDTQYF. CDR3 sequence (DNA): TGTGCCAGCAGTTGGAGGGGGGCTAGCGGCACTAGATCAGATACGCAGTATTTT.

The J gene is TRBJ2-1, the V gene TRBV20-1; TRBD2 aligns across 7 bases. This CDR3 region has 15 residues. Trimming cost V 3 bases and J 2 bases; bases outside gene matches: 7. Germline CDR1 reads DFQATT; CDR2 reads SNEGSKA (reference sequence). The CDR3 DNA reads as TGCAGTGCTAGCGGTCCCGGACTAGCCTACAATGAGCAGTTCTTC. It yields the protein CSASGPGLAYNEQFF.

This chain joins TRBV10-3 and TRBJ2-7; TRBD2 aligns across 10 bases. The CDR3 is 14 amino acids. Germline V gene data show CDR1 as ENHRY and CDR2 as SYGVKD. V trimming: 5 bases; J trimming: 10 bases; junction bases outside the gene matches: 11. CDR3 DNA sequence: TGTGCCATCAGTCCCCCCCTAGCGGGAGACCTACAGTACTTC. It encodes CAISPPLAGDLQYF.

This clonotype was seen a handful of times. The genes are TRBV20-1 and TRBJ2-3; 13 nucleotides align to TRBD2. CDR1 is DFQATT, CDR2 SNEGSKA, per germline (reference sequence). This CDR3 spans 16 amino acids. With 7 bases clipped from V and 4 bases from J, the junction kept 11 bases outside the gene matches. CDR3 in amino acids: CSETRLAGGIPDTQYF. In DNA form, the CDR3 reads TGCAGTGAAACCAGACTAGCGGGGGGAATCCCAGATACGCAGTATTTT.

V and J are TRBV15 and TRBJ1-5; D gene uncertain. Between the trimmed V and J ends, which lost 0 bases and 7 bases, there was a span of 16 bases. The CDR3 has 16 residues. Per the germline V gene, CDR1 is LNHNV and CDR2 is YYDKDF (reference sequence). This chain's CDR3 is CATSREGPTTPQPQHF. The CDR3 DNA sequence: TGTGCCACCAGCAGAGAAGGCCCTACTACCCCACAGCCCCAGCATTTT. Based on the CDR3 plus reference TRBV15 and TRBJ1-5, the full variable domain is DAMVIQNPRYQVTQFGKPVTLSCSQTLNHNVMYWYQQKSSQAPKLLFHYYDKDFNNEADTPDNFQSRRPNTSFCFLDIRSPGLGDTAMYLCATSREGPTTPQPQHFGDGTRLSIL.

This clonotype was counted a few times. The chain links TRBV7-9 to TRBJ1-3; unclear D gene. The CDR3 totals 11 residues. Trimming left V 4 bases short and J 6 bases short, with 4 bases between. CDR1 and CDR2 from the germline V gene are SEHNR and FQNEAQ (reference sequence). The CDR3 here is CASSSTNTIYF. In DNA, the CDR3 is TGTGCCAGCAGCTCGACAAACACCATATATTTT.

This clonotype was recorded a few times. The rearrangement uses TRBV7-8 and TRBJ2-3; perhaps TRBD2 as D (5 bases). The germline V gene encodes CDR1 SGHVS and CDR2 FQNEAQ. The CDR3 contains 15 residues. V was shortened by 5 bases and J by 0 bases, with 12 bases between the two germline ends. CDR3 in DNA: TGTGCCAGCAGCAATAGAGGACTCAGCACAGATACGCAGTATTTT. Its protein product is CASSNRGLSTDTQYF.

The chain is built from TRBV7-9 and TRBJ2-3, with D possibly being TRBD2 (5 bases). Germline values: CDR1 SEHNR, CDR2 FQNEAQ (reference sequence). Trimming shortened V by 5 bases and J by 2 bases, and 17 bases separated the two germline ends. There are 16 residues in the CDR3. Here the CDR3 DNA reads TGTGCCAGCAGCCTCCGATTGACTACTAACACAGATACGCAGTATTTT. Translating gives CASSLRLTTNTDTQYF.

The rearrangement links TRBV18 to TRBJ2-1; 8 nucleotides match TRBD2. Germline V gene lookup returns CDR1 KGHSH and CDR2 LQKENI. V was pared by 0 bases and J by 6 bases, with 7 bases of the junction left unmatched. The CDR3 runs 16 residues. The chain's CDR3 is CASSPPGGLAFNEQFF. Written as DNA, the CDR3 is TGTGCCAGCTCACCACCGGGAGGACTAGCCTTCAATGAGCAGTTCTTC.

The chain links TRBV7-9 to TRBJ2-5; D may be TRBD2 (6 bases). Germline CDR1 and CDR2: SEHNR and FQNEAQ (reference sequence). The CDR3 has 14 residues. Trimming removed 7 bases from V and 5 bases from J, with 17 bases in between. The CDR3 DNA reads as TGTGCCAGCACCCAAGTGGCAGGGAGGGAGACCCAGTACTTC. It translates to CASTQVAGRETQYF.

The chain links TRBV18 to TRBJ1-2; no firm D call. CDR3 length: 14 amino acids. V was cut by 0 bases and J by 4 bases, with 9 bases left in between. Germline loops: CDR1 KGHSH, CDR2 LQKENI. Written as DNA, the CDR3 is TGTGCCAGCTCACCACCCGGGATTCCCTATGGCTACACCTTC. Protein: CASSPPGIPYGYTF.

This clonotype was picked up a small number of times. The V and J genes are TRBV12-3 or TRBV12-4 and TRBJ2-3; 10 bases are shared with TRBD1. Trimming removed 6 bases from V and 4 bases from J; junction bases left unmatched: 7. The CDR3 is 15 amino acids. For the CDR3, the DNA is TGTGCCAGCAGGCTGGGACAGGGGAGAGCAGATACGCAGTATTTT. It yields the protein CASRLGQGRADTQYF.

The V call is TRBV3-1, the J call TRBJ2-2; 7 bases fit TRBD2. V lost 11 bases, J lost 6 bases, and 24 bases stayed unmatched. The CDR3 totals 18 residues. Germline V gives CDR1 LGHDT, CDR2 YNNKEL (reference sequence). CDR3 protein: CASSKRSGRAGFPGELFF. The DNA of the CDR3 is TGTGCCTCCTCCAAAAGGTCAGGGAGGGCCGGATTTCCCGGGGAGCTGTTTTTT.